This T cell receptor (beta chain) is drawn from a study of T cell responses to AZD1222 COVID-19 vaccine. The study's findings and limits: Unmutated variant regions are reportedly targeted by nearly half of spike-specific TCRs. Sampling captured repertoires only after the peak T cell response. Once two AZD1222 doses were given, Spike-specific TCR breadth and depth went up. Clonal diversity may have been underestimated, and the donors were mostly white British, with more females than males.

Profiling relied on immunoSEQ multiplex PCR, and the TCRdb table lists in-frame clones only, not all of them. The sample has about 73,000 clones; roughly 89% are singletons. The CDR3 sequence is 16 residues long. The germline gives CDR1 SGHRS, CDR2 YFSETQ. V dropped 0 bases and J dropped 6; count of bases not matched to a gene: 2. This clone was found a few times. The antigen remains unidentified. This specimen includes other DNA sequences encoding the same CDR3. The chain employs TRBV5-1 and TRBJ2-1; 14 positions match TRBD2. This sequence was found in an adult who received the AZD1222 COVID-19 vaccine. This specimen consisted of peripheral blood, obtained 28 days after the second AZD1222 dose. The CDR3 is CASSLGGLAGGNEQFF. CDR3 DNA sequence: TGCGCCAGCAGCTTGGGAGGACTAGCGGGAGGCAATGAGCAGTTCTTC.